This T cell receptor beta chain originates from a study of T-cell memory formation after mild COVID-19. TCRdb called the 5' RACE reads again in MiXCR, with one record for every CDR3 protein. The sample carries 65,000 to 100,000 distinct CDR3 sequences, more than 10% recorded once. Study-level points and caveats: The study found contracting CD4+ clones mainly in CM and EM and contracting CD8+ clones in EMRA. There were some responding clones in pre-infection memory, which suggested that cross-reactive memory had joined.

Comments on this clonotype: Its matching antigen is unknown.

The CDR3 totals 13 residues. Looked up from germline, CDR1 is MGHRA and CDR2 is YSYEKL. V was cut by 3 bases and J by 1 base, with 6 bases left in between. Sequencing input: PBMCs or a T cell subset sorted from them (not recorded which). The V gene is TRBV4-1, the J gene TRBJ1-1; D is undetermined. This sequence was found in a man aged 18 to 29 who had mild COVID-19 (a few samples of this study predate the infection). Cell type and time point are not known. The CDR3: CASSQNPNTEAFF. CDR3 sequence (DNA): TGCGCCAGCAGCCAGAATCCGAACACTGAAGCTTTCTTT.